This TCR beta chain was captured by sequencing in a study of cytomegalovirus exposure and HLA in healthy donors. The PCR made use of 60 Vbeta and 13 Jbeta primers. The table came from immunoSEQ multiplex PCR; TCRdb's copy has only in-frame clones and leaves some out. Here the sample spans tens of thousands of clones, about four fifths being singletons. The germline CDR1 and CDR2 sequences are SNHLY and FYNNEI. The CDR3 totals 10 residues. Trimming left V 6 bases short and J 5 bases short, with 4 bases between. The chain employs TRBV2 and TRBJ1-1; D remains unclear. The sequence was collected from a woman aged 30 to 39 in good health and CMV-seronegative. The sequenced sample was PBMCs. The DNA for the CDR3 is TGTGCCAGCAGCAGAACTGAAGCTTTCTTT. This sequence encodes CASSRTEAFF.